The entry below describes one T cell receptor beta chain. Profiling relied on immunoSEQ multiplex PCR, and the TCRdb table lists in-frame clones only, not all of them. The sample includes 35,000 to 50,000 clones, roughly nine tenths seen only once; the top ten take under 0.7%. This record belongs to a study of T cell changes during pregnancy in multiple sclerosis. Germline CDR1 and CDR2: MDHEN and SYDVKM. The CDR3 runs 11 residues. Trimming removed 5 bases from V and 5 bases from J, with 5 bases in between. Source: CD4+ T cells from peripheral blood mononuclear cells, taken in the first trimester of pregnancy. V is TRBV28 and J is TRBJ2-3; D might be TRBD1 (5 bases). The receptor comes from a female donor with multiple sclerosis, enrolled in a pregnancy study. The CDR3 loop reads CASSTGDTQYF. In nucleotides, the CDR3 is TGTGCCAGCAGTACAGGAGATACGCAGTATTTT.